The 15 T cell receptor beta chains below come from one sample, sequenced in a study of Ad26.COV2.S vaccination and SARS-CoV-2 variants. The treatment: around 19 received Ad26.COV2.S at low or high dose, single or two shots; five or six received placebo; per-sample allocation not given. It was on day 63 after the first vaccine or placebo injection that samples were taken. This table comes from immunoSEQ multiplex PCR, and its TCRdb copy is limited to in-frame clones, with some not included. The sample records more than 300,000 clones, about 87% being singletons. Specimen: peripheral blood, collected in a trial of Ad26.COV2.S vaccine versus placebo. These receptors were collected from a person aged 18 to 65 who received the Ad26.COV2.S COVID-19 vaccine or a placebo.

V gene TRBV9 combines with J gene TRBJ2-1, with D possibly being TRBD1 (5 bases). The CDR3 extends over 15 amino acids. Germline V gene sequence: CDR1 SGDLS, CDR2 YYNGEE. Trimming removed 0 bases from V and 6 bases from J, with 13 bases in between. The CDR3 loop is CASSVGQTATNEQFF. The CDR3 DNA reads TGTGCCAGCAGCGTAGGACAGACGGCCACCAATGAGCAGTTCTTC.

The chain joins TRBV5-6 to TRBJ2-7; D may be TRBD1 (5 bases). The germline V gene has CDR1 SGHDT and CDR2 YYEEEE. V lost 2 bases and J lost 0, with 9 bases in between. This CDR3 is built from 14 residues. The CDR3 DNA is TGTGCCAGCAGCTTTGTTGACAGCTCCTACGAGCAGTACTTC. Translation: CASSFVDSSYEQYF.

The rearrangement joins TRBV18 to TRBJ2-3, with 8 bases identical to TRBD1. V dropped 4 bases and J dropped 4; count of bases not matched to a gene: 1. The CDR3 covers 13 residues. The germline V gene encodes CDR1 KGHSH and CDR2 LQKENI. For the CDR3, the DNA is TGTGCCAGCTCACGGACAGGGCCAGATACGCAGTATTTT. This gives the protein CASSRTGPDTQYF. Together with reference TRBV18 and TRBJ2-3, the CDR3 gives the full variable domain: NAGVMQNPRHLVRRRGQEARLRCSPMKGHSHVYWYRQLPEEGLKFMVYLQKENIIDESGMPKERFSAEFPKEGPSILRIQQVVRGDSAAYFCASSRTGPDTQYFGPGTRLTVL.

J is TRBJ1-2 and V is TRBV3-1 (or the pseudogene TRBV3-2), with 7 bases identical to TRBD1. J lost 11 bases, V lost 4 bases, and 13 bases had no gene match. There are 14 residues in the CDR3. The germline CDR1 and CDR2 sequences are LGHDT and YNNKEL (reference sequence). The CDR3 here is CASSPTGASFGYTF. Written as DNA, the CDR3 is TGTGCCAGCAGCCCAACAGGGGCCTCGTTTGGATACACCTTC.

As for this clone: Other DNA sequences of this sample code for an identical CDR3. The rearrangement uses TRBV5-6 and TRBJ1-5; D is undetermined. Between the trimmed V and J ends, which lost 0 bases and 7 bases, there was a span of 5 bases. The CDR3 length is 12 residues. CDR1 and CDR2 from the germline V gene are SGHDT and YYEEEE. CDR3 region: CASSLAGQPQHF. As DNA, the CDR3 is TGTGCCAGCAGCTTGGCCGGACAGCCCCAGCATTTT.

The rearrangement joins TRBV27 to TRBJ1-1; D not certain. Germline loops: CDR1 MNHEY, CDR2 SMNVEV (reference sequence). V was clipped by 0 bases and J by 4 bases, with 12 bases between them. This CDR3 has 15 amino acids. The CDR3 protein is CASSLSLVVGTEAFF. The CDR3 bases are TGTGCCAGCAGTTTATCTTTGGTTGTTGGCACTGAAGCTTTCTTT.

The rearrangement uses TRBV4-2 and TRBJ2-2; 7 nucleotides align to TRBD2. The CDR3 runs 15 residues. V shed 1 base, J shed 1 base, and the junction held 0 bases outside the gene matches. CDR1 and CDR2 from the germline V gene are LGHNA and YNFKEQ. The CDR3 nucleotides read TGTGCCAGCAGCCAAGCGGGAGGGAACACCGGGGAGCTGTTTTTT. Translated: CASSQAGGNTGELFF.

V usage is TRBV18 and J usage is TRBJ2-5; D gene uncertain. V lost 3 bases to trimming and J lost 4 bases, with 9 bases between them. CDR1 KGHSH and CDR2 LQKENI come from the germline V gene. This CDR3 is 13 amino acids long. CDR3 nucleotides: TGTGCCAGCTCACCTTTAGGGTTAGAGACCCAGTACTTC. Translation: CASSPLGLETQYF.

CDR3 in DNA: TGTGCCAGCAGCCTTCCACCGGGACAGAACACCGGGGAGCTGTTTTTT. Its protein product is CASSLPPGQNTGELFF. This chain uses TRBV5-4 with TRBJ2-2; tentatively, D is TRBD1 (6 bases). Trimming cost V 4 bases and J 1 base, with 14 bases left between them. The germline CDR1 and CDR2 sequences are SGHNT and YYREEE (reference sequence). This CDR3 contains 16 residues.

The genes are TRBV6-2 or TRBV6-3 and TRBJ1-2; D call uncertain. In germline, CDR1 is MNHEY, CDR2 SVGEGT. The CDR3 runs to 13 residues. V was pared by 6 bases and J by 6 bases, with 14 bases between. CDR3 DNA sequence: TGTGCCAGCAGCTTCGGGCAGTATGATGGCTACACCTTC. Protein product: CASSFGQYDGYTF.

This clone appeared many times. This chain joins TRBV7-9 and TRBJ1-3, with a weak D call TRBD1 (6 bases). This CDR3 contains 17 residues. The V end was cut by 0 bases, the J end by 0 bases, with 12 bases between. Per germline, CDR1 SEHNR and CDR2 FQNEAQ (reference sequence). The chain's CDR3 is CASSLAGTRASGNTIYF. The CDR3 DNA follows: TGTGCCAGCAGCTTAGCAGGGACACGAGCCTCTGGAAACACCATATATTTT. Variable domain in full (rest from reference TRBV7-9 and TRBJ1-3): DTGVSQNPRHKITKRGQNVTFRCDPISEHNRLYWYRQTLGQGPEFLTYFQNEAQLEKSRLLSDRFSAERPKGSFSTLEIQRTEQGDSAMYLCASSLAGTRASGNTIYFGEGSWLTVV.

The J gene is TRBJ2-2, the V gene TRBV7-3; no firm D call. Germline assignment: CDR1 SGHTA and CDR2 FQGTGA. Between the trimmed V and J ends, which lost 2 bases and 9 bases, there was a span of 25 bases. The CDR3 covers 18 residues. The DNA for the CDR3 is TGTGCCAGCAGCTTAGGGCCACCGGGCGAAGGGTGGATTTGGGAGCTGTTTTTT. It codes for CASSLGPPGEGWIWELFF.

The chain uses TRBV11-3 and TRBJ2-7, with 9 bases that match TRBD2. The CDR3 has 15 amino acids. Trimming took 0 bases from V and 4 from J; bases not matched to a gene: 4. Germline CDR1 SGHNT, CDR2 YENEEA. The CDR3 protein is CASSLDSTSGYEQYF. The CDR3 DNA follows: TGTGCCAGCAGCTTAGATTCGACTAGCGGTTACGAGCAGTACTTC.

This chain joins TRBV4-1 and TRBJ2-1, with D possibly matching TRBD2 (6 bases). This CDR3 spans 18 amino acids. The germline V gene encodes CDR1 MGHRA and CDR2 YSYEKL. V lost 3 bases and J lost 4, with 22 bases in between. The CDR3 sequence: CASSHLYPGSDPYNEQFF. In DNA, the CDR3 is TGCGCCAGCAGCCACCTGTATCCCGGGAGCGACCCATACAATGAGCAGTTCTTC.

The chain uses TRBV7-3 and TRBJ2-3; D is undetermined. The CDR3 is 15 amino acids. Trimming pared 5 bases from V and 0 bases from J, leaving 12 bases between. Germline values: CDR1 SGHTA, CDR2 FQGTGA. The CDR3 region has the DNA TGTGCCAGCAGCCCCTCAGCGATGAGCACAGATACGCAGTATTTT. This encodes CASSPSAMSTDTQYF.